The 12 T cell receptor beta chains below come from one sample, sequenced in a study of cytomegalovirus exposure and HLA in healthy donors. TCRdb's table, derived via immunoSEQ multiplex PCR, lists solely in-frame clones and lacks some. This sample has tens of thousands of clones, with over 85% found just once. Sample: PBMCs. The receptors originated from a man aged 18 to 30 in good health and CMV-seronegative.

The V call is TRBV30, the J call TRBJ2-3; no definite D call. V lost 1 base and J lost 0, with 5 bases in between. The germline V gene encodes CDR1 GTSNPN and CDR2 SVGIG (reference sequence). This CDR3 has 13 residues. The CDR3 is CAWSGGSTDTQYF. CDR3 nucleotides: TGTGCCTGGAGTGGCGGTAGCACAGATACGCAGTATTTT.

The CDR3 DNA follows: TGTGCCAGCTCGCCAAAGGGGGGGTCGGGCTTCGGGGAGCAGTACTTC. It yields the protein CASSPKGGSGFGEQYF. The chain is built from TRBV18 and TRBJ2-7, with TRBD2 as a possible D gene (7 bases). The ends were cut back, 6 bases at V and 7 bases at J, with 25 bases in the middle. The germline gives CDR1 KGHSH, CDR2 LQKENI. The CDR3 consists of 16 residues.

J is TRBJ1-1 and V is TRBV10-3, with 7 bases matching TRBD1. In germline, CDR1 is ENHRY, CDR2 SYGVKD. The junction had 6 bases not matched to a gene; V was cut back by 6 bases and J by 11 bases. The CDR3 is 11 amino acids. Written as DNA, the CDR3 is TGTGCCATCAGCGAAGGGACAGACGCTTTCTTT. This codes for CAISEGTDAFF.

This clone appeared a single time. J is TRBJ2-3 and V is TRBV7-3; TRBD2 matches 7 bases. Looked up from germline, CDR1 is SGHTA and CDR2 is FQGTGA. J gave up 3 bases and V 2 bases, and 8 bases lay outside the gene matches. The CDR3 runs to 16 residues. In DNA, the CDR3 is TGTGCCAGCAGCTTAGTGGGCGGGAGCGGGACAGATACGCAGTATTTT. Protein product: CASSLVGGSGTDTQYF. Full variable domain (remainder filled in from reference TRBV7-3 and TRBJ2-3): GAGVSQTPSNKVTEKGKYVELRCDPISGHTALYWYRQSLGQGPEFLIYFQGTGAADDSGLPNDRFFAVRPEGSVSTLKIQRTERGDSAVYLCASSLVGGSGTDTQYFGPGTRLTVL.

The V call is TRBV11-2, the J call TRBJ2-4, with 16 bases fitting TRBD2. The length of the CDR3 is 15 residues. With 7 bases clipped from V and 15 bases from J, the junction kept 12 bases outside the gene matches. From germline, CDR1 is SGHAT and CDR2 FQNNGV. The CDR3 sequence: CASTPGLAGGGLLYF. CDR3 sequence (DNA): TGTGCCAGCACCCCGGGACTAGCGGGAGGGGGGTTATTGTACTTC.

This chain links TRBV2 with TRBJ2-1, with TRBD2 matching 7 bases. The CDR3 loop spans 13 amino acids. CDR1 SNHLY and CDR2 FYNNEI come from the germline V gene. Trimming removed 6 bases from V and 9 bases from J; junction bases left unmatched: 8. CDR3 loop: CASSPTGGFEQFF. The CDR3 coding sequence is TGTGCCAGCAGCCCAACCGGGGGGTTTGAGCAGTTCTTC.

The chain has TRBV5-5 and TRBJ2-1; D uncertain. With 1 base removed from V and 0 bases from J, the gap between germline ends came to 8 bases. CDR3 size: 15 residues. Germline CDR1 is SGHKS and CDR2 is YYEKEE (reference sequence). CDR3 in DNA: TGTGCCAGCAGCTTGTCCCGAGACTCCTACAATGAGCAGTTCTTC. This sequence encodes CASSLSRDSYNEQFF.

J is TRBJ2-7 and V is TRBV19, with TRBD1 identical over 7 bases. The CDR3 has 12 residues. V lost 6 bases to trimming and J lost 3 bases; unmatched junction nucleotides: 2. CDR1 and CDR2 (germline): LNHDA, SQIVND (reference sequence). The CDR3 loop reads CASSHRGYEQYF. DNA for the CDR3: TGTGCCAGTAGCCACAGGGGCTACGAGCAGTACTTC. Together with reference TRBV19 and TRBJ2-7, the CDR3 gives the full variable domain: DGGITQSPKYLFRKEGQNVTLSCEQNLNHDAMYWYRQDPGQGLRLIYYSQIVNDFQKGDIAEGYSVSREKKESFPLTVTSAQKNPTAFYLCASSHRGYEQYFGPGTRLTVT.

The rearrangement links TRBV2 to TRBJ2-2; D possibly corresponds to TRBD1 (6 bases). The germline V gene has CDR1 SNHLY and CDR2 FYNNEI. With 6 bases removed from V and 2 bases from J, the gap between germline ends came to 10 bases. The CDR3 spans 14 residues. CDR3 DNA sequence: TGTGCCAGCAGCTGGACAGATAACACCGGGGAGCTGTTTTTT. This sequence encodes CASSWTDNTGELFF.

The chain employs TRBV5-1 and TRBJ2-2; D uncertain. Trimming took 7 bases from V and 5 from J, leaving 12 bases between them. Germline CDR1 and CDR2: SGHRS and YFSETQ. The CDR3 spans 13 residues. The CDR3 region has the DNA TGCGCCAGCCGATACTACGAGACCGGGGAGCTGTTTTTT. It yields the protein CASRYYETGELFF.

The chain is built from TRBV19 and TRBJ2-1; D perhaps matches TRBD2 (5 bases). CDR1 and CDR2 (germline): LNHDA, SQIVND (reference sequence). The CDR3 runs to 18 residues. Deletions cut 5 bases from V and 3 bases from J, with 23 bases between. CDR3: CASSPTDSVYDVYNEQFF. Here the CDR3 DNA reads TGTGCCAGTAGTCCAACGGACTCGGTTTACGACGTCTACAATGAGCAGTTCTTC.

The chain joins TRBV9 to TRBJ2-7; the match to TRBD1 covers 8 bases. The germline V gene encodes CDR1 SGDLS and CDR2 YYNGEE. CDR3 length equals 14 residues. Trimming took 4 bases from V and 7 from J; bases not matched to a gene: 10. This CDR3 reads CASSPSGGANEQYF. For the CDR3, the DNA is TGTGCCAGCAGCCCCTCAGGGGGCGCGAATGAGCAGTACTTC.